Below are 27 T cell receptor beta chains sequenced from a single sample in a study of Ad26.COV2.S vaccination and SARS-CoV-2 variants. The method was immunoSEQ multiplex PCR; TCRdb's version includes in-frame clones alone and lacks a portion of them. The sample consists of some 350,000 clones, almost 90% of them appearing once. Treatment defined: some 20 received Ad26.COV2.S at low or high dose, single or two shots; about 5 received placebo; per-sample allocation not given. Sampling happened 63 days after the first vaccine or placebo injection. The sample here was peripheral blood, taken in a trial of Ad26.COV2.S vaccine versus placebo. The receptors shown here come from a person aged 18-65 years who received the Ad26.COV2.S COVID-19 vaccine or a placebo.

This clone occurred a few times. V is TRBV11-3 and J is TRBJ2-7; D is unresolved. Germline-derived CDR1 and CDR2 are SGHNT and YENEEA. The CDR3 contains 13 residues. Trimming took off 3 bases at V and 1 base at J, with 7 bases between the two ends. For the CDR3, the DNA is TGTGCCAGCAGCTTTTCTCCGTCCTACGAGCAGTACGTC. This codes for CASSFSPSYEQYV.

The rearrangement uses TRBV11-2 and TRBJ1-1; 7 bases are shared with TRBD1. This CDR3 region has 16 residues. Per the germline V gene, CDR1 is SGHAT and CDR2 is FQNNGV. V shed 4 bases, J shed 8 bases, and the junction held 16 bases outside the gene matches. CDR3 bases: TGTGCCAGCAGCTCTTACCTTTTTACAGGGGCAAGGGAAGCTTTCTTT. Encoded protein: CASSSYLFTGAREAFF.

This clone appeared a single time. The CDR3 region has the DNA TGTGCCAGCGGAGGGACAGGGGGGAACACTGAAGCTTTCTTT. This translates into CASGGTGGNTEAFF. This chain links TRBV7-9 with TRBJ1-1; 11 bases fit TRBD1. The ends lost 8 bases at V and 1 base at J; junction bases unmatched: 3. This CDR3 has 14 residues. Per the germline V gene, CDR1 is SEHNR and CDR2 is FQNEAQ (reference sequence).

This clone was seen once. J is TRBJ1-2 and V is TRBV2; the D gene is possibly TRBD1 (5 bases). The CDR3 loop spans 12 amino acids. Germline V lookup: CDR1 SNHLY, CDR2 FYNNEI. Trimming took off 7 bases at V and 8 bases at J, with 14 bases between the two ends. This CDR3 reads CASMQGIEGYTF. CDR3 in DNA: TGTGCCAGCATGCAGGGAATAGAAGGCTACACCTTC.

The chain carries TRBV19 and TRBJ1-6, with no clear D. There are 14 residues in the CDR3. Germline lookup yields CDR1 LNHDA and CDR2 SQIVND (reference sequence). Deletions cut 3 bases from V and 10 bases from J, with 13 bases between. CDR3 sequence: CASSIDPRRSPLHF. CDR3 in DNA: TGTGCCAGTAGTATCGACCCCAGGAGGTCACCCCTCCACTTT.

The V call is TRBV10-3, the J call TRBJ1-2, with D tentatively TRBD1 (6 bases). The V gene's germline CDR1 is ENHRY and CDR2 SYGVKD. The CDR3 runs to 14 residues. V dropped 4 bases and J dropped 5 bases, with 14 bases sitting between them. This CDR3 reads CAISGRDKEYGYTF. DNA of the CDR3: TGTGCCATCAGTGGGAGGGACAAAGAGTATGGCTACACCTTC.

This clone was detected only once. This sequence joins TRBV25-1 and TRBJ1-2; tentatively, D is TRBD1 (5 bases). The CDR3 extends over 15 amino acids. V lost 8 bases and J 4 bases, leaving 20 bases between the germline ends. CDR1 is MGHDK, CDR2 SYGVNS, per germline. Here the CDR3 DNA reads TGTGCCAGCGGCCCCCTCTCAGGGAGGGGCTATGGCTACACCTTC. Translating gives CASGPLSGRGYGYTF.

The chain uses TRBV19 and TRBJ2-1; D is perhaps TRBD1 or TRBD2 (6 bases each). The V end lost 8 bases, the J end lost 7 bases, and 18 bases lay between the germline ends. CDR1 and CDR2 from the germline V gene are LNHDA and SQIVND (reference sequence). This CDR3 region has 14 residues. CDR3 loop: CASSLGWGANEQFF. Written as DNA, the CDR3 is TGTGCCAGTTCATTGGGTTGGGGGGCAAATGAGCAGTTCTTC.

The chain uses TRBV18 and TRBJ2-1; 11 nucleotides line up with TRBD2. CDR1 is KGHSH, CDR2 LQKENI, per germline. V lost 3 bases and J lost 8; bases outside the gene matches: 18. The CDR3 is made up of 19 amino acids. CDR3 nucleotide sequence: TGTGCCAGCTCACCGCACCGGTTGGTAGCGGGGGGGCCTATAGATGAGCAGTTCTTC. This sequence encodes CASSPHRLVAGGPIDEQFF.

The chain combines TRBV9 with TRBJ1-3, with unresolved D. CDR1 and CDR2 (germline): SGDLS, YYNGEE. The CDR3 is made up of 12 amino acids. V was shortened by 4 bases and J by 4 bases, with 6 bases between the two germline ends. CDR3 sequence (DNA): TGTGCCAGCAGCCACAACGGAAACACCATATATTTT. The encoded protein is CASSHNGNTIYF.

In nucleotides, the CDR3 is TGTGCCAGCAGGCGTGGGACAGTCAATGAGCAGTTCTTC. Translation gives CASRRGTVNEQFF. This sequence joins TRBV11-2 and TRBJ2-1; 7 bases align to TRBD1. V was clipped by 6 bases and J by 6 bases; unmatched bases: 5. The germline CDR1 and CDR2 sequences are SGHAT and FQNNGV. The CDR3 extends over 13 amino acids.

The genes are TRBV11-2 and TRBJ2-5; 7 bases align to TRBD2. Germline assignment: CDR1 SGHAT and CDR2 FQNNGV. This CDR3 comprises 14 residues. The V gene end was trimmed by 1 base and the J gene end by 5 bases; junction bases not matched to a gene: 4. CDR3 in DNA: TGTGCCAGCAGCTTAGGCGGGAGCGGGGAGACCCAGTACTTC. It is translated as CASSLGGSGETQYF.

This chain joins TRBV4-3 and TRBJ1-4; D gene ambiguous. Germline CDR1 and CDR2: LGHNA and YSLEER. V lost 0 bases to trimming and J lost 0 bases, with 8 bases between them. This CDR3 comprises 16 residues. The DNA of the CDR3 is TGCGCCAGCAGCCAAGATGGGAGTCCAACTAATGAAAAACTGTTTTTT. Protein product: CASSQDGSPTNEKLFF.

Only one count was recorded for this clone. The chain carries TRBV9 and TRBJ2-2; D might be TRBD1 (6 bases). V was clipped by 2 bases and J by 5 bases, with 13 bases between them. This CDR3 comprises 15 residues. Germline CDR1 is SGDLS and CDR2 is YYNGEE. The CDR3 nucleotides are TGTGCCAGCAGCGTCGCAGGGGTTAAGACCGGGGAGCTGTTTTTT. Translation gives CASSVAGVKTGELFF. Supplemented by reference TRBV9 and TRBJ2-2, the full variable domain reads DSGVTQTPKHLITATGQRVTLRCSPRSGDLSVYWYQQSLDQGLQFLIQYYNGEERAKGNILERFSAQQFPDLHSELNLSSLELGDSALYFCASSVAGVKTGELFFGEGSRLTVL.

Turning to this clone: Other DNA sequences in the same sample also yield this CDR3. The chain recombines TRBV9 with TRBJ2-5; 7 positions agree with TRBD2. CDR1 and CDR2 (germline): SGDLS, YYNGEE. The CDR3 sequence is 15 residues long. Trimming took 1 base from V and 2 from J; bases not matched to a gene: 5. The CDR3 DNA sequence: TGTGCCAGCAGCGTATCCGGGGGGACGCAAGAGACCCAGTACTTC. Its protein product is CASSVSGGTQETQYF. The full variable domain, rest sourced from reference TRBV9 and TRBJ2-5, is DSGVTQTPKHLITATGQRVTLRCSPRSGDLSVYWYQQSLDQGLQFLIQYYNGEERAKGNILERFSAQQFPDLHSELNLSSLELGDSALYFCASSVSGGTQETQYFGPGTRLLVL.

The J gene is TRBJ2-7, the V gene TRBV6-5; 10 bases map to TRBD1. The CDR3 loop spans 13 amino acids. Germline values: CDR1 MNHEY, CDR2 SVGAGI. Trimming at V came to 7 bases and at J to 9 bases, leaving 9 bases not matched to a gene. Here the CDR3 DNA reads TGTGCCAGCACCCTGGGACAGGGGAGTCGGCAGTACTTC. Its protein is CASTLGQGSRQYF.

The V gene is TRBV18, the J gene TRBJ1-5; no reliable D call. The CDR3 has 14 amino acids. The germline V gene encodes CDR1 KGHSH and CDR2 LQKENI. V lost 5 bases, J lost 6 bases, and 14 bases lay in between. The CDR3 nucleotides are TGTGCCAGCTCATCGACGGAGGTGGGTCAGCCCCAGCATTTT. Protein product: CASSSTEVGQPQHF.

The chain uses TRBV12-3 or TRBV12-4 and TRBJ1-2, with unresolved D. V gave up 6 bases and J gave up 5 bases, with 10 bases separating them. The CDR3 totals 12 residues. CDR3 protein: CASSRSSYGYTF. For the CDR3, the DNA is TGTGCCAGCAGCCGCAGCTCATATGGCTACACCTTC.

The V and J genes are TRBV30 and TRBJ1-6; D call uncertain. The CDR3 loop spans 14 amino acids. Between the trimmed V and J ends, which lost 4 bases and 10 bases, there was a span of 17 bases. The germline V gene has CDR1 GTSNPN and CDR2 SVGIG (reference sequence). CDR3 coding DNA: TGTGCCTGGAACCGAAACACGCAGGACTCACCCCTCCACTTT. Encoded protein: CAWNRNTQDSPLHF.

This clone was recorded only once. J is TRBJ1-3 and V is TRBV10-3; D remains unclear. V lost 2 bases, J lost 2 bases, and 10 bases lay in between. Germline lookup yields CDR1 ENHRY and CDR2 SYGVKD. The CDR3 runs to 15 residues. CDR3 sequence: CAISEGGIPGNTIYF. Here the CDR3 DNA reads TGTGCCATCAGTGAGGGAGGAATCCCTGGAAACACCATATATTTT.

The rearrangement uses TRBV4-1 and TRBJ2-5; D is uncertain. V lost 1 base to trimming and J lost 5 bases, with 11 bases between them. CDR1 and CDR2 (germline): MGHRA, YSYEKL. The CDR3 has 14 amino acids. This CDR3 reads CASSQGRSVETQYF. CDR3 nucleotides: TGCGCCAGCAGCCAAGGAAGGTCCGTGGAGACCCAGTACTTC.

The J gene is TRBJ2-2, the V gene TRBV4-3; no firm D call. The CDR3 contains 15 residues. Germline V gives CDR1 LGHNA, CDR2 YSLEER. The V end lost 2 bases, the J end lost 7 bases, and 14 bases lay between the germline ends. This CDR3 is CASSQQISGNGELFF. DNA for the CDR3: TGCGCCAGCAGCCAACAAATTAGTGGAAACGGGGAGCTGTTTTTT.

This chain joins TRBV2 and TRBJ1-2; a possible D gene is TRBD1 (6 bases). Germline V gives CDR1 SNHLY, CDR2 FYNNEI. This CDR3 contains 15 residues. Trimming removed 9 bases at V and 5 bases at J, with 22 bases between. CDR3 bases: TGTGCCAGGCAAGAAAGTGGAGACAGGATTTATGGCTACACCTTC. Its protein product is CARQESGDRIYGYTF.

This clone was detected a few times. The gene calls are TRBV5-1 and TRBJ1-1; D gene uncertain. Germline V CDR1 and CDR2: SGHRS, YFSETQ. This CDR3 region has 13 residues. V shed 0 bases and J shed 1 base, with 4 bases lying between them. The CDR3 DNA follows: TGCGCCAGCAGCTTGGATTGGAACACTGAAGCTTTCTTT. Translated, it gives CASSLDWNTEAFF.

The chain employs TRBV7-2 and TRBJ2-7; tentative D call: TRBD1 (5 bases). Germline V CDR1 and CDR2: SGHTA, FQGNSA. The CDR3 runs 15 residues. V was shortened by 2 bases and J by 5 bases, with 16 bases between the two germline ends. CDR3 loop: CASSLSSQVLHEQYV. In DNA form, the CDR3 reads TGTGCCAGCAGCTTATCGTCACAGGTTCTCCACGAGCAGTACGTC.

The DNA for the CDR3 is TGCGCCAGCAGTATTTCCGGCCAGGGGGCTTACGAGCAGTACTTC. Amino acids: CASSISGQGAYEQYF. This chain uses TRBV4-1 with TRBJ2-7, with 8 bases matching TRBD1. The CDR3 sequence is 15 residues long. After removal of 6 bases from V and 4 bases from J, the junction contained 11 bases not matched to a gene. Germline-derived CDR1 and CDR2 are MGHRA and YSYEKL.

This chain connects TRBV5-5 to TRBJ1-1, with D perhaps TRBD1 (5 bases). The V gene lost 6 bases and the J gene lost 11 bases, with 26 bases spanning the gap. This CDR3 is 15 amino acids long. Germline assignment: CDR1 SGHKS and CDR2 YYEKEE (reference sequence). This CDR3 reads CASNEGDGNGEEAFF. CDR3 sequence (DNA): TGTGCCAGCAACGAAGGGGACGGGAACGGGGAAGAGGCTTTCTTT.